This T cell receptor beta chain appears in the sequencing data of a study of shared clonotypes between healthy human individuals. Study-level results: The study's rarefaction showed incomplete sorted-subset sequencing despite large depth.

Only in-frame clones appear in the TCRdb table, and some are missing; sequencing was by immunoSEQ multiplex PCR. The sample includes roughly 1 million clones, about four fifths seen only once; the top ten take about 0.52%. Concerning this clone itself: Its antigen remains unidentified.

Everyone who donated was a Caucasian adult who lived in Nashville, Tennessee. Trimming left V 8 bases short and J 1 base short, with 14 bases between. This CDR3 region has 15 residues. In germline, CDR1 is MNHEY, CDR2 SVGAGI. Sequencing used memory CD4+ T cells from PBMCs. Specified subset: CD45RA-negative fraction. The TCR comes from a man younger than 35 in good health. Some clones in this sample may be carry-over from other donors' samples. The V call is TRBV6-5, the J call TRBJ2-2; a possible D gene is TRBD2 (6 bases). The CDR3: CASSGGTVNTGELFF. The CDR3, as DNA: TGTGCCAGCTCTGGCGGGACCGTGAACACCGGGGAGCTGTTTTTT.